Shown below are 20 T cell receptor beta chains from a single sample sequenced in a study of shared clonotypes between healthy human individuals. Libraries were prepared by immunoSEQ multiplex PCR; TCRdb keeps only in-frame clonotypes and omits some of them. The table shows more than 500,000 clones, with 90% to 95% occurring only once. Terminally differentiated effector memory CD45RA+ cells were excluded by CCR7 positive selection of CD45RO-negative cells. Sequencing was carried out using naive CD8+ T cells sorted from blood. The source of these receptors is a woman aged 25 to 45 in good health.

The chain uses TRBV13 and TRBJ2-1; 10 bases align to TRBD1. Germline CDR1 PRHDT, CDR2 FYEKMQ (reference sequence). The CDR3 extends over 14 amino acids. Losses at the gene ends were 3 bases for V and 8 bases for J; bases not matched to a gene: 4. The CDR3, as DNA: TGTGCCAGCAGCTTCGGACAGGGGGATGATGAGCAGTTCTTC. Protein: CASSFGQGDDEQFF.

The chain has TRBV9 and TRBJ2-5, with 7 positions matching TRBD2. Trimming at V came to 4 bases and at J to 5 bases, leaving 17 bases not matched to a gene. This CDR3 has 17 amino acids. CDR1 is SGDLS and CDR2 is YYNGEE in the germline V gene. CDR3 in amino acids: CASSPSGGGAPRETQYF. CDR3 bases: TGTGCCAGCAGCCCGAGTGGCGGGGGAGCCCCTCGGGAGACCCAGTACTTC.

The V gene is TRBV19, the J gene TRBJ2-7; TRBD2 is a possible D gene (5 bases). In germline, CDR1 is LNHDA, CDR2 SQIVND (reference sequence). The CDR3 totals 14 residues. Trimming took 8 bases from V and 5 from J, leaving 19 bases between them. The CDR3 region has the DNA TGTGCCAGTTCCGACTCCCTACTAGTGGACGAGCAGTACTTC. Translating gives CASSDSLLVDEQYF.

This rearrangement joins TRBV6-1 to TRBJ2-3, with TRBD2 as a possible D gene (6 bases). Trimming took off 4 bases at V and 1 base at J, with 15 bases between the two ends. Germline V gene sequence: CDR1 MNHNS, CDR2 SASEGT. The CDR3 loop spans 16 amino acids. CDR3 residues: CASSALAGWGTDTQYF. DNA for the CDR3: TGTGCCAGCAGTGCCCTGGCGGGATGGGGCACAGATACGCAGTATTTT.

The chain has TRBV28 and TRBJ1-5; D gene ambiguous. The CDR3 spans 18 residues. Trimming left V 6 bases short and J 5 bases short, with 26 bases between. The germline CDR1 and CDR2 sequences are MDHEN and SYDVKM. CDR3 region: CASRIYTDGEALDQPQHF. The CDR3 coding sequence is TGTGCCAGCAGGATATATACGGATGGGGAAGCCCTCGATCAGCCCCAGCATTTT.

The chain recombines TRBV4-1 with TRBJ1-1; D is unresolved. The V and J ends lost 7 bases and 6 bases respectively, with 15 bases between them. The CDR3 is made up of 13 amino acids. Germline V gene lookup returns CDR1 MGHRA and CDR2 YSYEKL. CDR3 loop: CASNQTPDAEAFF. CDR3 in DNA: TGCGCCAGCAACCAGACACCCGACGCTGAAGCTTTCTTT.

V is TRBV2 and J is TRBJ1-1; D may be TRBD1 (6 bases). Germline lookup yields CDR1 SNHLY and CDR2 FYNNEI. V lost 6 bases and J 0 bases, leaving 8 bases between the germline ends. This CDR3 contains 13 residues. In DNA, the CDR3 is TGTGCCAGCAGAGCAGGGGTGAACACTGAAGCTTTCTTT. Its protein product is CASRAGVNTEAFF.

The V and J genes are TRBV7-9 and TRBJ2-7; 7 bases line up with TRBD1. Looked up from germline, CDR1 is SEHNR and CDR2 is FQNEAQ (reference sequence). This CDR3 is built from 14 residues. V gave up 4 bases and J gave up 3 bases; unmatched junction bases: 6. The DNA for the CDR3 is TGTGCCAGCAGCTATACAGGGGCGGACTACGAGCAGTACTTC. This encodes CASSYTGADYEQYF.

The chain recombines TRBV28 with TRBJ2-2, with 10 bases identical to TRBD2. Germline V gene data show CDR1 as MDHEN and CDR2 as SYDVKM. Trimming removed 5 bases from V and 3 bases from J; junction bases left unmatched: 6. The CDR3 has 16 amino acids. Here the CDR3 reads CASSPWGLAHTGELFF. Here the CDR3 DNA reads TGTGCCAGCAGTCCCTGGGGACTAGCGCACACCGGGGAGCTGTTTTTT.

This rearrangement joins TRBV7-9 to TRBJ2-7, with 7 bases that match TRBD2. This CDR3 region has 15 residues. Per the germline V gene, CDR1 is SEHNR and CDR2 is FQNEAQ (reference sequence). V lost 1 base, J lost 7 bases, and 10 bases stayed unmatched. CDR3 DNA sequence: TGTGCCAGCAGCTTAGTTGCGGGAGTGCGTGAAGAGCAGTACTTC. This encodes CASSLVAGVREEQYF.

The V call is TRBV29-1, the J call TRBJ2-7; D may be TRBD1 (6 bases). The germline V gene encodes CDR1 SQVTM and CDR2 ANQGSEA. Trimming shortened V by 0 bases and J by 2 bases, and 8 bases separated the two germline ends. This CDR3 region has 13 residues. The CDR3 sequence: CSVEEGHTYEQYF. In DNA form, the CDR3 reads TGCAGCGTTGAAGAGGGACATACCTACGAGCAGTACTTC.

The chain combines TRBV27 with TRBJ1-5, with unresolved D. Germline assignment: CDR1 MNHEY and CDR2 SMNVEV (reference sequence). This CDR3 is built from 15 residues. V lost 4 bases and J 2 bases, leaving 12 bases between the germline ends. Here the CDR3 DNA reads TGTGCCAGCAGTTCCGCGGGGTGGGGCAATCAGCCCCAGCATTTT. Protein: CASSSAGWGNQPQHF.

CDR3 in amino acids: CASSSGIASTYEQYF. The CDR3, as DNA: TGTGCCAGCAGTTCAGGGATCGCCTCAACCTACGAGCAGTACTTC. This chain connects TRBV27 to TRBJ2-7; D is perhaps TRBD1 (5 bases). The germline V and J ends were trimmed by 4 bases and 2 bases, with 15 bases remaining between them. In germline, CDR1 is MNHEY, CDR2 SMNVEV (reference sequence). The CDR3 extends over 15 amino acids.

This clone was seen a few times. CDR3: CASRDGGTGQPQHF. The CDR3 region has the DNA TGTGCCAGCAGAGATGGGGGGACGGGTCAGCCCCAGCATTTT. The V call is TRBV2, the J call TRBJ1-5, with a tentative D call TRBD1 (5 bases). The germline V gene encodes CDR1 SNHLY and CDR2 FYNNEI. The CDR3 runs to 14 residues. The V end was cut by 6 bases, the J end by 6 bases, with 15 bases between. The variable domain in full, completed from reference TRBV2 and TRBJ1-5, reads EPEVTQTPSHQVTQMGQEVILRCVPISNHLYFYWYRQILGQKVEFLVSFYNNEISEKSEIFDDQFSVERPDGSNFTLKIRSTKLEDSAMYFCASRDGGTGQPQHFGDGTRLSIL.

V is TRBV6-5 and J is TRBJ1-5; 8 bases fit TRBD1. In germline, CDR1 is MNHEY, CDR2 SVGAGI. The CDR3 spans 14 residues. The trim removed 5 bases at V and 4 bases at J, leaving 4 bases unmatched. In nucleotides, the CDR3 is TGTGCCAGCAGTGAGGACAGGGAAAATCAGCCCCAGCATTTT. Amino acids: CASSEDRENQPQHF.

This clone was seen a handful of times. The chain carries TRBV7-8 and TRBJ2-7; TRBD1 might be the D (6 bases). The CDR3 is 13 amino acids. Germline CDR1 SGHVS, CDR2 FQNEAQ. V lost 5 bases to trimming and J lost 4 bases, with 12 bases between them. CDR3 sequence: CASSRDTFYEQYF. The DNA of the CDR3 is TGTGCCAGCAGCCGGGACACCTTTTACGAGCAGTACTTC.

The chain recombines TRBV9 with TRBJ1-1, with D maybe TRBD1 (6 bases). Germline V gene data show CDR1 as SGDLS and CDR2 as YYNGEE. V dropped 3 bases and J dropped 5 bases, with 14 bases sitting between them. CDR3 length: 14 residues. The chain's CDR3 is CASSGTGGGTEAFF. CDR3 DNA: TGTGCCAGCAGCGGGACGGGGGGCGGAACTGAAGCTTTCTTT.

The J gene is TRBJ2-7, the V gene TRBV6-5; 7 bases agree with TRBD1. This CDR3 spans 14 amino acids. Germline V CDR1 and CDR2: MNHEY, SVGAGI. With V trimmed by 4 bases and J by 3 bases, 6 bases remained unmatched. CDR3 nucleotides: TGTGCCAGCAGTTTAAGGACAGGCTTCTACGAGCAGTACTTC. It yields the protein CASSLRTGFYEQYF.

The J gene is TRBJ1-2, the V gene TRBV11-2, with D perhaps TRBD1 (6 bases). Trimming pared 11 bases from V and 0 bases from J, leaving 13 bases between. This CDR3 comprises 13 residues. Germline CDR1 SGHAT, CDR2 FQNNGV. The CDR3 reads CASGQGTNYGYTF. In DNA, the CDR3 is TGTGCCTCCGGGCAGGGGACTAACTATGGCTACACCTTC.

On this clone itself: This CDR3 is also generated by other DNA sequences in the sample. This rearrangement joins TRBV27 to TRBJ2-7; 11 bases map to TRBD2. V lost 5 bases and J lost 0; bases outside the gene matches: 3. The CDR3 is 15 residues long. Germline V gene data show CDR1 as MNHEY and CDR2 as SMNVEV (reference sequence). The CDR3 region has the DNA TGTGCCAGCAGTAACCTAGCGGGGGGCTCCTACGAGCAGTACTTC. It specifies CASSNLAGGSYEQYF.